These T cell receptor beta chains were read from a single sample in a study of CD8+CD57+ T cells in acquired aplastic anemia. MiXCR, run by TCRdb on the reads, gives a single entry per CDR3 protein. The table includes 150,000 to 200,000 distinct CDR3 sequences, 46% detected once. Sequenced material: sorted CD4+, CD8+, or CD8+CD57+ T cells (not recorded which) from PBMCs. The receptors here all came from a human donor in good health. Each CDR3 is given with its conserved first and last residue. A D gene is named only where the DNA matches it firmly. A clone size is listed for some rows: how often the clone was seen (once, few, many), or a class if it is expanded.

cdr3_aa: CATSPGKETQYF; cdr3_nt: TGTGCCACCTCCCCAGGGAAAGAGACCCAGTACTTC; j_call: TRBJ2-5; d_call: .; cdr3_length: 12; v_call: TRBV24-1; clone_size: .
cdr3_aa: CATSEGQGTEAFF; cdr3_nt: TGTGCCACCAGTGAGGGACAGGGCACTGAAGCTTTCTTT; j_call: TRBJ1-1; d_call: TRBD1; cdr3_length: 13; v_call: TRBV24-1; clone_size: few
cdr3_aa: CASSRTGSDTQYF; cdr3_nt: TGTGCCAGCAGCCGAACAGGGTCAGATACGCAGTATTTT; j_call: TRBJ2-3; d_call: .; cdr3_length: 13; v_call: TRBV7-9; clone_size: .
cdr3_aa: CASSLLAVTINEQFF; cdr3_nt: TGTGCCAGCAGTTTACTAGCGGTAACAATAAATGAGCAGTTCTTC; j_call: TRBJ2-1; d_call: TRBD2; cdr3_length: 15; v_call: TRBV28; clone_size: .
cdr3_aa: CATSREGPGDYGYTF; cdr3_nt: TGTGCCACCAGCAGAGAGGGTCCAGGGGACTATGGCTACACCTTC; j_call: TRBJ1-2; d_call: .; cdr3_length: 15; v_call: TRBV15; clone_size: .
cdr3_aa: CASTLPGGPMNTEAFF; cdr3_nt: TGTGCCAGCACCCTCCCGGGGGGACCTATGAACACTGAAGCTTTCTTT; j_call: TRBJ1-1; d_call: .; cdr3_length: 16; v_call: TRBV19; clone_size: few
cdr3_aa: CATSDPDPGQGKDTQYF; cdr3_nt: TGTGCCACCAGTGACCCCGACCCGGGACAGGGTAAGGATACGCAGTATTTT; j_call: TRBJ2-3; d_call: TRBD1; cdr3_length: 17; v_call: TRBV24-1; clone_size: few
cdr3_aa: CASSFQFSGNTIYF; cdr3_nt: TGTGCCAGCAGTTTTCAGTTCTCTGGAAACACCATATATTTT; j_call: TRBJ1-3; d_call: .; cdr3_length: 14; v_call: TRBV7-8; clone_size: many
cdr3_aa: CSVTTTGAGGYTF; cdr3_nt: TGCAGCGTAACAACTACAGGGGCAGGGGGCTACACCTTC; j_call: TRBJ1-2; d_call: TRBD1; cdr3_length: 13; v_call: TRBV29-1; clone_size: few
cdr3_aa: CASSKGTGRGTEAFF; cdr3_nt: TGTGCCAGTAGTAAGGGTACGGGCCGGGGGACTGAAGCTTTCTTT; j_call: TRBJ1-1; d_call: .; cdr3_length: 15; v_call: TRBV19; clone_size: many
cdr3_aa: CASRRDRAFSPSYEQYF; cdr3_nt: TGTGCCAGCAGACGGGACAGGGCGTTCTCCCCAAGCTACGAGCAGTACTTC; j_call: TRBJ2-7; d_call: TRBD1; cdr3_length: 17; v_call: TRBV2; clone_size: .
cdr3_aa: CSAAGQGIEKLFF; cdr3_nt: TGCAGTGCGGCCGGACAGGGTATTGAAAAACTGTTTTTT; j_call: TRBJ1-4; d_call: TRBD1; cdr3_length: 13; v_call: TRBV20-1; clone_size: many
cdr3_aa: CASSFTGTAPYEQYF; cdr3_nt: TGCGCCAGCAGCTTTACCGGGACTGCACCCTACGAGCAGTACTTC; j_call: TRBJ2-7; d_call: .; cdr3_length: 15; v_call: TRBV5-1; clone_size: many
cdr3_aa: CASLRLGQTGELFF; cdr3_nt: TGTGCCAGCTTACGACTAGGACAGACCGGGGAGCTGTTTTTT; j_call: TRBJ2-2; d_call: .; cdr3_length: 14; v_call: TRBV28; clone_size: .
cdr3_aa: CASSPAGTDTQYF; cdr3_nt: TGCGCCAGCAGCCCAGCGGGCACAGATACGCAGTATTTT; j_call: TRBJ2-3; d_call: .; cdr3_length: 13; v_call: TRBV5-1; clone_size: few
cdr3_aa: CASSLTMNTEAFF; cdr3_nt: TGCGCCAGCAGCTTGACGATGAACACTGAAGCTTTCTTT; j_call: TRBJ1-1; d_call: .; cdr3_length: 13; v_call: TRBV5-1; clone_size: many
cdr3_aa: CASSPTGYGNTMYF; cdr3_nt: TGTGCCAGCTCACCAACAGGGTACGGAAACACCATGTATTTT; j_call: TRBJ1-3; d_call: .; cdr3_length: 14; v_call: TRBV18; clone_size: once
cdr3_aa: CASTPSGRDHGELFF; cdr3_nt: TGTGCCAGCACCCCCAGCGGGAGAGATCACGGGGAGCTGTTTTTT; j_call: TRBJ2-2; d_call: TRBD2; cdr3_length: 15; v_call: TRBV12-3/TRBV12-4; clone_size: .